A single sample gave rise to the 29 T cell receptor beta chains below, sequenced in a study of blood T cell repertoires in COVID-19. Profiling relied on immunoSEQ multiplex PCR, and the TCRdb table lists in-frame clones only, not all of them. The sample contains approximately 200,000 clones, 80% to 90% of which appear only once. Sequencing was performed on PBMCs or T cells enriched from blood (not recorded which). The receptors come from a woman in her 30s who had been exposed to COVID-19.

This chain connects TRBV25-1 to TRBJ1-2; the D gene is possibly TRBD1 (6 bases). Germline lookup yields CDR1 MGHDK and CDR2 SYGVNS. This CDR3 is 15 amino acids long. Trimming stripped 3 bases from V and 0 bases from J, with 11 bases between. The CDR3 sequence: CASSEGGAANYGYTF. Written as DNA, the CDR3 is TGTGCCAGCAGTGAGGGGGGGGCTGCTAACTATGGCTACACCTTC.

The chain joins TRBV10-2 to TRBJ2-1, with TRBD2 matching 11 bases. The J segment lost 0 bases and the V segment lost 4 bases, leaving 5 bases of the junction unmatched. Germline-derived CDR1 and CDR2 are WSHSY and SAAADI. The CDR3 is made up of 17 amino acids. The CDR3 spells CASSALAGGRSYNEQFF. CDR3 nucleotides: TGCGCCAGCAGTGCTCTAGCGGGAGGACGCTCCTACAATGAGCAGTTCTTC.

This chain connects TRBV5-1 to TRBJ2-5, with D perhaps matching TRBD2 (6 bases). V shed 3 bases and J shed 3 bases, with 21 bases lying between them. This CDR3 is 17 amino acids long. Per germline, CDR1 SGHRS and CDR2 YFSETQ. CDR3 DNA: TGCGCCAGCAGCTCCCCGGTCGGACTAATCCCCGAAGAGACCCAGTACTTC. The encoded protein is CASSSPVGLIPEETQYF.

This chain uses TRBV19 with TRBJ1-5, with D unclear. The CDR3 has 17 residues. Germline lookup yields CDR1 LNHDA and CDR2 SQIVND (reference sequence). Deletions cut 2 bases from V and 0 bases from J, with 14 bases between. The CDR3 here is CASSIREGMISNQPQHF. The CDR3 nucleotides read TGTGCCAGTAGTATACGGGAGGGTATGATTAGCAATCAGCCCCAGCATTTT.

This chain links TRBV6-5 with TRBJ2-7, with D maybe TRBD2 (5 bases). Germline lookup yields CDR1 MNHEY and CDR2 SVGAGI. CDR3 size: 12 residues. The V gene lost 2 bases and the J gene lost 5 bases, with 7 bases spanning the gap. As DNA, the CDR3 is TGTGCCAGCAGTTACGCGGGTGACGAGCAGTACTTC. This gives the protein CASSYAGDEQYF.

Concerning this clone itself: Other DNA sequences in this specimen translate into the identical CDR3. The V and J genes are TRBV7-3 and TRBJ1-1, with TRBD1 matching over 8 bases. V shed 5 bases and J 1 base; nucleotides not matched to a gene: 3. The CDR3 extends over 14 amino acids. Per germline, CDR1 SGHTA and CDR2 FQGTGA. The CDR3 region has the DNA TGTGCCAGCAGCCCCACAGGGGGGAACACTGAAGCTTTCTTT. Protein product: CASSPTGGNTEAFF.

This rearrangement joins TRBV21-1 to TRBJ2-7; the table names TRBD2, a call not compared with the DNA. TRBV21-1 constitutes a pseudogene. CDR3 length equals 15 residues. DNA for the CDR3: TGTGCCAGCAGCAAAGAGCGGGGGTTCTCCTACGAGCAGTACTTC. Residues: CASSKERGFSYEQYF.

The chain employs TRBV2 and TRBJ2-1, with 8 bases fitting TRBD1. V lost 2 bases to trimming and J lost 5 bases; unmatched junction nucleotides: 5. CDR3 length equals 15 residues. Looked up from germline, CDR1 is SNHLY and CDR2 is FYNNEI. The CDR3 bases are TGTGCCAGCAGTGAACAGGGGGCCCCTAACAATGAGCAGTTCTTC. Residues: CASSEQGAPNNEQFF.

The V gene is TRBV19, the J gene TRBJ2-1; TRBD1 matches 11 bases. The V and J ends lost 5 bases and 6 bases, in that order; junction bases with no gene match: 9. CDR3 length: 16 residues. Germline lookup yields CDR1 LNHDA and CDR2 SQIVND (reference sequence). The CDR3 protein is CASSAPAGTGGNEQFF. The CDR3 DNA reads as TGTGCCAGTAGTGCCCCCGCCGGGACAGGGGGCAATGAGCAGTTCTTC.

This clone was counted a single time. The gene calls are TRBV18 and TRBJ1-5; D unclear. Germline CDR1 and CDR2: KGHSH and LQKENI. Deletions cut 4 bases from V and 1 base from J, with 8 bases between. The CDR3 consists of 14 residues. The CDR3 nucleotides read TGTGCCAGCTCACGGAGAACCAGCAATCAGCCCCAGCATTTT. It codes for CASSRRTSNQPQHF.

A word on this clone: Other nucleotide sequences in the sample specify the same CDR3. The gene calls are TRBV10-1 and TRBJ2-7; TRBD2 matches at 11 bases. Germline assignment: CDR1 WNHNN and CDR2 SYGVQD (reference sequence). The CDR3 is 15 residues long. The V gene end was trimmed by 3 bases and the J gene end by 3 bases; junction bases not matched to a gene: 4. The CDR3 reads CASSDPTSGSYEQYF. The CDR3 region has the DNA TGCGCCAGCAGTGACCCAACTAGCGGGAGCTACGAGCAGTACTTC.

The chain combines TRBV5-1 with TRBJ1-1; tentatively, D is TRBD1 (6 bases). Germline-derived CDR1 and CDR2 are SGHRS and YFSETQ. The CDR3 contains 17 residues. Between the trimmed V and J ends, which lost 0 bases and 0 bases, there was a span of 15 bases. The CDR3 DNA reads TGCGCCAGCAGCTTGGCCCAGGGACAAATTATGAACACTGAAGCTTTCTTT. It translates to CASSLAQGQIMNTEAFF.

The CDR3 reads CASSPPGRGNQPQHF. The CDR3, as DNA: TGTGCCAGCTCACCACCAGGTCGGGGCAATCAGCCCCAGCATTTT. The V gene is TRBV18, the J gene TRBJ1-5; no clear D. Germline V lookup: CDR1 KGHSH, CDR2 LQKENI. V was shortened by 0 bases and J by 2 bases, with 8 bases between the two germline ends. This CDR3 spans 15 amino acids.

This chain links TRBV12-3 or TRBV12-4 with TRBJ2-5; D might be TRBD1 (5 bases). This CDR3 region has 13 residues. The V end was cut by 3 bases, the J end by 4 bases, with 9 bases between. The CDR3 reads CASSFRRGETQYF. CDR3 DNA: TGTGCCAGCAGTTTCAGAAGGGGAGAGACCCAGTACTTC.

This clone has only a few counts. The V gene is TRBV7-2, the J gene TRBJ2-1; 8 bases are a match to TRBD2. The CDR3 is 15 amino acids. The trim removed 5 bases at V and 6 bases at J, leaving 9 bases unmatched. From germline, CDR1 is SGHTA and CDR2 FQGNSA. The CDR3 DNA is TGTGCCAGCAGCCCATCGGGGCTAGCGGGCAATGAGCAGTTCTTC. This translates into CASSPSGLAGNEQFF.

The gene calls are TRBV15 and TRBJ2-7; the match to TRBD1 covers 8 bases. The CDR3 contains 14 residues. V was pared by 3 bases and J by 6 bases, with 7 bases of the junction left unmatched. Per germline, CDR1 LNHNV and CDR2 YYDKDF (reference sequence). The DNA of the CDR3 is TGTGCCACCAGCAGGAGGCAGGGGGCGGCCGAGCAGTACTTC. It translates to CATSRRQGAAEQYF. The whole variable domain, filled in from reference TRBV15 and TRBJ2-7, reads DAMVIQNPRYQVTQFGKPVTLSCSQTLNHNVMYWYQQKSSQAPKLLFHYYDKDFNNEADTPDNFQSRRPNTSFCFLDIRSPGLGDTAMYLCATSRRQGAAEQYFGPGTRLTVT.

The chain carries TRBV6-5 and TRBJ1-2; D is ambiguous. The CDR3 has 14 residues. V lost 7 bases and J lost 1, with 13 bases in between. Germline CDR1 and CDR2: MNHEY and SVGAGI. The CDR3, as DNA: TGTGCCAGCAACGGCGGGTGGGGTAACTATGGCTACACCTTC. Translation: CASNGGWGNYGYTF.

The rearrangement joins TRBV19 to TRBJ1-1; D uncertain. V was clipped by 3 bases and J by 8 bases, with 13 bases between them. The CDR3 runs to 13 residues. Looked up from germline, CDR1 is LNHDA and CDR2 is SQIVND (reference sequence). CDR3 DNA: TGTGCCAGTAGTATGGGCCGCGCTTTAGAAGCTTTCTTT. Its protein product is CASSMGRALEAFF.

The chain recombines TRBV5-1 with TRBJ2-1; TRBD2 aligns across 10 bases. The J segment lost 8 bases and the V segment lost 3 bases, leaving 14 bases of the junction unmatched. CDR3 length: 17 amino acids. In germline, CDR1 is SGHRS, CDR2 YFSETQ. The CDR3 region has the DNA TGCGCCAGCAGCTGGTCCCCTAGCGGGAGCCTTTGGGATGAGCAGTTCTTC. Residues: CASSWSPSGSLWDEQFF.

V usage is TRBV7-2 and J usage is TRBJ2-5; the D gene is possibly TRBD1 (5 bases). The germline V and J ends were trimmed by 4 bases and 4 bases, with 13 bases remaining between them. The CDR3 consists of 14 residues. The germline V gene encodes CDR1 SGHTA and CDR2 FQGNSA. The CDR3 loop reads CASSSIIGVETQYF. As DNA, the CDR3 is TGTGCCAGCAGCTCGATCATAGGGGTAGAGACCCAGTACTTC. The full variable domain, with the rest looked up from reference TRBV7-2 and TRBJ2-5, is GAGVSQSPSNKVTEKGKDVELRCDPISGHTALYWYRQSLGQGLEFLIYFQGNSAPDKSGLPSDRFSAERTGGSVSTLTIQRTQQEDSAVYLCASSSIIGVETQYFGPGTRLLVL.

This clone was seen a single time. The rearrangement uses TRBV5-1 and TRBJ2-3, with D possibly matching TRBD2 (6 bases). The V end lost 3 bases, the J end lost 2 bases, and 13 bases lay between the germline ends. There are 15 residues in the CDR3. Germline V gene data show CDR1 as SGHRS and CDR2 as YFSETQ. The DNA for the CDR3 is TGCGCCAGCAGCTACGGGGCTAGCGTCACAGATACGCAGTATTTT. It is translated as CASSYGASVTDTQYF.

The chain employs TRBV5-1 and TRBJ2-1, with 10 bases lining up with TRBD2. Germline V gives CDR1 SGHRS, CDR2 YFSETQ. This CDR3 is 19 amino acids long. The V and J ends lost 0 bases and 4 bases, in that order; junction bases with no gene match: 13. This CDR3 reads CASSLVRGAGTSVYNEQFF. CDR3 DNA sequence: TGCGCCAGCAGCTTGGTTCGGGGGGCCGGGACTAGCGTTTACAATGAGCAGTTCTTC.

V gene TRBV27 combines with J gene TRBJ1-1; possible D gene TRBD1, 6 bases. The V gene lost 3 bases and the J gene lost 6 bases, with 11 bases spanning the gap. CDR1 and CDR2 (germline): MNHEY, SMNVEV (reference sequence). This CDR3 contains 13 residues. This chain's CDR3 is CASSFGGLAEAFF. The DNA for the CDR3 is TGTGCCAGCAGTTTTGGGGGCTTAGCTGAAGCTTTCTTT.

The rearrangement joins TRBV2 to TRBJ2-7, with 14 bases identical to TRBD2. Germline V gene data show CDR1 as SNHLY and CDR2 as FYNNEI. The CDR3 extends over 17 amino acids. V shed 6 bases and J 0 bases; nucleotides not matched to a gene: 7. DNA for the CDR3: TGTGCCAGCAGGGAGGGACTAGCGGGAGCCAGCTCCTACGAGCAGTACTTC. Protein sequence: CASREGLAGASSYEQYF.

V gene TRBV5-5 combines with J gene TRBJ1-1; 7 bases agree with TRBD1. With 2 bases clipped from V and 11 bases from J, the junction kept 9 bases outside the gene matches. Germline CDR1 reads SGHKS; CDR2 reads YYEKEE (reference sequence). This CDR3 contains 13 residues. The CDR3 nucleotides are TGTGCCAGCAGCTTTCAGGGGGAGTTGCAGGCTTTCTTT. This encodes CASSFQGELQAFF. Filled out from reference TRBV5-5 and TRBJ1-1, the complete variable domain reads DAGVTQSPTHLIKTRGQQVTLRCSPISGHKSVSWYQQVLGQGPQFIFQYYEKEERGRGNFPDRFSARQFPNYSSELNVNALLLGDSALYLCASSFQGELQAFFGQGTRLTVV.

This chain connects TRBV9 to TRBJ2-5; possible D gene TRBD2, 6 bases. Germline CDR1 SGDLS, CDR2 YYNGEE. V dropped 4 bases and J dropped 4 bases, with 20 bases sitting between them. CDR3 length: 16 amino acids. CDR3 loop: CASSTSAARGGETQYF. In nucleotides, the CDR3 is TGTGCCAGCAGCACCAGCGCGGCGAGGGGAGGAGAGACCCAGTACTTC. The variable domain in full, completed from reference TRBV9 and TRBJ2-5, reads DSGVTQTPKHLITATGQRVTLRCSPRSGDLSVYWYQQSLDQGLQFLIQYYNGEERAKGNILERFSAQQFPDLHSELNLSSLELGDSALYFCASSTSAARGGETQYFGPGTRLLVL.

J is TRBJ2-3 and V is TRBV21-1; TRBD2 is the table's D call, not checked against the DNA. TRBV21-1 is a listed pseudogene. The CDR3 length is 19 residues. DNA of the CDR3: TGTGCCAACACTTTCTTGGGGAAAAGGCGGGAAAGGCAACCAGATACGCAGTATTTT. This translates into CANTFLGKRRERQPDTQYF.

Comment on this clone: This CDR3 is also generated by other DNA sequences in the sample. The CDR3 loop reads CASSLQGARETQYF. In nucleotides, the CDR3 is TGTGCCAGCAGCTTGCAGGGGGCTCGGGAGACCCAGTACTTC. This chain links TRBV5-6 with TRBJ2-5; TRBD1 matches 8 bases. The junction had 4 bases not matched to a gene; V was cut back by 1 base and J by 5 bases. Looked up from germline, CDR1 is SGHDT and CDR2 is YYEEEE. The CDR3 extends over 14 amino acids.

The chain employs TRBV7-6 and TRBJ2-7; 11 bases are shared with TRBD2. The germline V gene has CDR1 SGHVS and CDR2 FNYEAQ. Trimming at V came to 6 bases and at J to 7 bases, leaving 14 bases not matched to a gene. The CDR3 runs 16 residues. The CDR3, as DNA: TGTGCCAGCAGTGCCTCACTAGCGGGAGATCGAGGGGAGCAGTACTTC. It specifies CASSASLAGDRGEQYF.